The clone carrying this TCR beta chain was found a few times. The target antigen is unknown. These data are taken from a study of cytomegalovirus exposure and HLA in healthy donors. Whole-study context: One earlier analysis, a look at 180 million or so T cells, found some 100 million unique TCR beta sequences.

The length of the CDR3 is 14 residues. Between the trimmed V and J ends, which lost 2 bases and 0 bases, there was a span of 6 bases. Germline V lookup: CDR1 SGHRS, CDR2 YFSETQ. Notes on the study in general: Presence/absence analyses supposed approximately even sequencing depth among donors. Most TCR sequences were uncommon, yet certain public TCRs appeared in many donors. Productive status was seen about 90% or about 30% of the time for most TCR beta V segments in an earlier analysis.

13 Jbeta primers and 60 Vbeta primers were used for the PCR. TCRdb's copy holds only in-frame clones and misses some; the assay was immunoSEQ multiplex PCR. This sample has more than 100,000 clones, with over 65% found just once. V gene TRBV5-1 combines with J gene TRBJ2-1, with D maybe TRBD2 (6 bases). Sequencing was carried out using PBMCs. The TCR comes from a woman aged 40 to 50 in good health and CMV-seropositive. CDR3 nucleotides: TGCGCCAGCAGCTTCGGGGGCTCCTACAATGAGCAGTTCTTC. This translates into CASSFGGSYNEQFF. Full variable domain (outside the CDR3, taken from reference TRBV5-1 and TRBJ2-1): KAGVTQTPRYLIKTRGQQVTLSCSPISGHRSVSWYQQTPGQGLQFLFEYFSETQRNKGNFPGRFSGRQFSNSRSEMNVSTLELGDSALYLCASSFGGSYNEQFFGPGTRLTVL.